The entry below gives a single T cell receptor (beta chain) sequence along with its context. Its antigen is not known. CDR1 MRHNA and CDR2 SNTAGT come from the germline V gene. The CDR3 spans 14 residues. V was pared by 3 bases and J by 8 bases, with 16 bases between. Generated by immunoSEQ multiplex PCR, the TCRdb table keeps only in-frame clones and is missing some. Seen here are 150,000 or so clones, approximately 90% observed once, and the top ten hold approximately 3.6%. This specimen belongs to a study of T cell responses to AZD1222 COVID-19 vaccine. Whole-study findings and limits: The study reported that nearly half of spike-specific TCRs target unmutated variant regions. Clonal diversity was possibly underestimated, and white British individuals and females predominated among donors.

Some second doses came at about 4 weeks and others at about 12 weeks; these were pooled. The chain is built from TRBV6-4 and TRBJ1-2; D not resolved. This material consisted of peripheral blood, taken 28 days after the second AZD1222 dose. The source of this sequence is an adult who received the AZD1222 COVID-19 vaccine. CDR3 DNA: TGTGCCAGCAGTGAGTCGGGCAGCCCCGCCGGCTACACCTTC. Encoded protein: CASSESGSPAGYTF.